The sequence of this TCR beta chain was determined in a study of T-cell memory formation after mild COVID-19. Study-level findings and limits: Whereas later expanders leaned CD4+, clones contracting day 15 to 85 showed a balanced CD4/CD8 makeup.

On this clonotype itself: The antigen remains undetermined.

5'RACE, which relied on constant-segment primers, yielded TCR alpha and TCR beta cDNA libraries carrying sample barcodes and UMIs. Using its own MiXCR run on the 5' RACE reads, TCRdb lists one record per CDR3 protein. The profile shows around 90,000 distinct CDR3 sequences, around an eighth of them singletons. Germline values: CDR1 SEHNR, CDR2 FQNEAQ (reference sequence). The CDR3 is 19 residues long. V lost 4 bases to trimming and J lost 0 bases, with 23 bases between them. The V and J genes are TRBV7-9 and TRBJ2-3; D perhaps matches TRBD2 (5 bases). Sample: PBMCs or a T cell subset sorted from them (not recorded which). This TCR derives from an adult woman who had mild COVID-19 (a few samples of this study predate the infection). Cell type and time point are not known. The CDR3: CASSSSIAGEIISTDTQYF. The CDR3 DNA reads as TGTGCCAGCAGCTCTTCCATAGCCGGGGAGATTATTAGCACAGATACGCAGTATTTT. The full variable domain, with the rest looked up from reference TRBV7-9 and TRBJ2-3, is DTGVSQNPRHKITKRGQNVTFRCDPISEHNRLYWYRQTLGQGPEFLTYFQNEAQLEKSRLLSDRFSAERPKGSFSTLEIQRTEQGDSAMYLCASSSSIAGEIISTDTQYFGPGTRLTVL.